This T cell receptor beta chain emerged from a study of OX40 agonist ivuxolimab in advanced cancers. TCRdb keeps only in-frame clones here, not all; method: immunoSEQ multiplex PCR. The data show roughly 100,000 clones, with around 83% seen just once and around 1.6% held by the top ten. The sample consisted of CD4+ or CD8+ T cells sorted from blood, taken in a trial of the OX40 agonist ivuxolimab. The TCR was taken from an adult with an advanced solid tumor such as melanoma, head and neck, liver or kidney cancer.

CDR3 sequence reads: CASGLPHSEQYF. The CDR3 DNA follows: TGTGCTAGTGGTTTGCCTCATAGCGAGCAGTACTTC. The chain carries TRBV12-5 and TRBJ2-7; D gene uncertain. The CDR3 loop spans 12 amino acids. Germline loops: CDR1 LGHNT, CDR2 FRNRAP. V was pared by 2 bases and J by 6 bases, with 8 bases between.